Each of the 20 T cell receptor beta chains below was sequenced from the same sample in a study of cytomegalovirus exposure and HLA in healthy donors. Primers included in the PCR were 60 Vbeta and 13 Jbeta primers. Assay: immunoSEQ multiplex PCR; the TCRdb copy retains only in-frame clones and omits some. This sample has some 190,000 clones; approximately 78% occur once, and the top ten carry about 2.4%. Sequences were obtained from PBMCs. The receptors here all came from a male donor in good health and CMV-seronegative.

This sequence joins TRBV9 and TRBJ2-1; 10 bases are a match to TRBD1. Per the germline V gene, CDR1 is SGDLS and CDR2 is YYNGEE. The trim removed 3 bases at V and 2 bases at J, leaving 2 bases unmatched. The CDR3 runs 15 residues. CDR3 protein: CASSAGQGAYNEQFF. DNA of the CDR3: TGTGCCAGCAGCGCTGGACAGGGGGCCTACAATGAGCAGTTCTTC.

The CDR3 nucleotides read TGTGCCAGCTCACCTCAGACAGGGGGCGAGGGCAATGAGCAGTTCTTC. This translates into CASSPQTGGEGNEQFF. The V call is TRBV18, the J call TRBJ2-1; 10 bases map to TRBD1. V was pared by 3 bases and J by 6 bases, with 8 bases of the junction left unmatched. Per germline, CDR1 KGHSH and CDR2 LQKENI. The CDR3 runs 16 residues.

This chain links TRBV18 with TRBJ2-7; TRBD1 matches 7 bases. This CDR3 spans 16 amino acids. Unmatched junction bases numbered 14, after V lost 3 bases and J lost 6 bases. The germline CDR1 and CDR2 sequences are KGHSH and LQKENI. The CDR3: CASSPPTGLGAFEQYF. CDR3 bases: TGTGCCAGCTCACCTCCGACAGGGTTAGGGGCCTTCGAGCAGTACTTC.

The J gene is TRBJ1-2, the V gene TRBV27; 9 bases align to TRBD1. Per the germline V gene, CDR1 is MNHEY and CDR2 is SMNVEV (reference sequence). This CDR3 contains 14 residues. The junction had 8 bases not matched to a gene; V was cut back by 6 bases and J by 6 bases. CDR3 sequence: CASRGDREVNGYTF. The DNA for the CDR3 is TGTGCCAGCAGGGGGGACAGGGAAGTAAATGGCTACACCTTC.

The V gene is TRBV19, the J gene TRBJ2-6; TRBD1 might be the D (5 bases). CDR1 is LNHDA and CDR2 is SQIVND in the germline V gene (reference sequence). The CDR3 has 17 residues. Trimming removed 3 bases from V and 0 bases from J, with 12 bases in between. The CDR3 is CASSMTRVSSGANVLTF. As DNA, the CDR3 is TGTGCCAGTAGTATGACCAGGGTTAGCTCTGGGGCCAACGTCCTGACTTTC.

The chain uses TRBV9 and TRBJ2-2; TRBD1 agrees at 7 bases. V shed 5 bases, J shed 6 bases, and the junction held 4 bases outside the gene matches. Germline values: CDR1 SGDLS, CDR2 YYNGEE. This CDR3 comprises 13 residues. DNA of the CDR3: TGTGCCAGCAGACAAGGACAGGCCGGGGAGCTGTTTTTT. Protein product: CASRQGQAGELFF.

The V and J genes are TRBV9 and TRBJ2-1; the match to TRBD2 covers 12 bases. The J segment lost 12 bases and the V segment lost 1 base, leaving 8 bases of the junction unmatched. The length of the CDR3 is 15 residues. The germline V gene encodes CDR1 SGDLS and CDR2 YYNGEE. CDR3 DNA: TGTGCCAGCAGCGTACAGGCTAGCGGGGGGGCGGGGCAGTTCTTC. Its protein is CASSVQASGGAGQFF.

The genes are TRBV28 and TRBJ2-4, with a weak D call TRBD2 (6 bases). The V end was cut by 7 bases, the J end by 8 bases, with 24 bases between. This CDR3 spans 16 amino acids. Per germline, CDR1 MDHEN and CDR2 SYDVKM. In DNA, the CDR3 is TGTGCCAGCATTTTTACGACGCCGGAGGGTAGGGACATTCAGTACTTC. Its protein is CASIFTTPEGRDIQYF.

This clone was seen more than once but under ten times. The chain uses TRBV6-6 and TRBJ1-5, with D maybe TRBD1 (6 bases). Trimming removed 1 base from V and 3 bases from J, with 10 bases in between. The CDR3 is made up of 15 amino acids. Germline CDR1 reads MNHNY; CDR2 reads SVGAGI (reference sequence). Here the CDR3 reads CASSYLDSSNQPQHF. The CDR3 DNA is TGTGCCAGCAGTTACTTGGACAGCTCCAATCAGCCCCAGCATTTT.

V usage is TRBV9 and J usage is TRBJ2-1; 11 nucleotides match TRBD2. Per germline, CDR1 SGDLS and CDR2 YYNGEE. The ends lost 6 bases at V and 8 bases at J; junction bases unmatched: 7. The CDR3 extends over 14 amino acids. CDR3 region: CASTPGLAVDEQFF. In nucleotides, the CDR3 is TGTGCCAGCACTCCGGGACTAGCGGTGGATGAGCAGTTCTTC.

This sequence joins TRBV19 and TRBJ2-5; D may be TRBD1 (6 bases). The V gene lost 5 bases and the J gene lost 5 bases, with 12 bases spanning the gap. CDR3 length: 13 residues. Germline loops: CDR1 LNHDA, CDR2 SQIVND (reference sequence). The CDR3 protein is CASSSTGLETQYF. DNA for the CDR3: TGTGCCAGTAGTTCAACAGGGCTCGAGACCCAGTACTTC.

V and J are TRBV6-5 and TRBJ2-1; D not resolved. Between the trimmed V and J ends, which lost 6 bases and 0 bases, there was a span of 9 bases. Germline assignment: CDR1 MNHEY and CDR2 SVGAGI. This CDR3 has 14 amino acids. In DNA form, the CDR3 reads TGTGCCAGCAGGCCCTCTAGCTCCTACAATGAGCAGTTCTTC. Its protein is CASRPSSSYNEQFF.

This sequence joins TRBV4-2 and TRBJ1-1, with 10 positions matching TRBD1. V shed 7 bases, J shed 4 bases, and the junction held 12 bases outside the gene matches. The germline CDR1 and CDR2 sequences are LGHNA and YNFKEQ. This CDR3 spans 16 amino acids. CDR3 DNA sequence: TGTGCCAGCACCGCAGAGACAGGGGGCAGGGGCACTGAAGCTTTCTTT. As protein: CASTAETGGRGTEAFF.

This clone showed up just once. The chain recombines TRBV30 with TRBJ2-5, with 10 bases fitting TRBD1. From germline, CDR1 is GTSNPN and CDR2 SVGIG (reference sequence). The CDR3 totals 16 residues. Trimming at V came to 6 bases and at J to 5 bases, leaving 15 bases not matched to a gene. For the CDR3, the DNA is TGTGCCTGCCTATGGGTGGGACAGGGGACTTCGGAGACCCAGTACTTC. It specifies CACLWVGQGTSETQYF.

This chain connects TRBV9 to TRBJ2-7, with D maybe TRBD1 (5 bases). Germline assignment: CDR1 SGDLS and CDR2 YYNGEE. Deletions cut 0 bases from V and 3 bases from J, with 16 bases between. The CDR3 covers 16 residues. The DNA for the CDR3 is TGTGCCAGCAGCGTAGCGGACACTCCCCACCGCTACGAGCAGTACTTC. Protein sequence: CASSVADTPHRYEQYF.

V is TRBV9 and J is TRBJ2-7; possibly TRBD2 for D (5 bases). CDR1 is SGDLS and CDR2 is YYNGEE in the germline V gene. The CDR3 runs 15 residues. V lost 3 bases and J 5 bases, leaving 18 bases between the germline ends. For the CDR3, the DNA is TGTGCCAGCAGCGCTACAATCGGGGTTGCCCACGAGCAGTACTTC. Its protein is CASSATIGVAHEQYF.

In nucleotides, the CDR3 is TGTGCCAGCAGTCACACCAGGGGGCTTAACTCCTACGAGCAGTACTTC. Protein product: CASSHTRGLNSYEQYF. The chain joins TRBV27 to TRBJ2-7; 8 bases fit TRBD1. Germline V gene lookup returns CDR1 MNHEY and CDR2 SMNVEV (reference sequence). This CDR3 has 16 residues. V was clipped by 5 bases and J by 0 bases; unmatched bases: 9.

The chain recombines TRBV19 with TRBJ1-5; TRBD1 aligns across 8 bases. Germline V gene data show CDR1 as LNHDA and CDR2 as SQIVND (reference sequence). CDR3 length equals 13 residues. With V trimmed by 6 bases and J by 3 bases, 1 base remained unmatched. DNA for the CDR3: TGTGCCAGTAGGGACAGGGACAATCAGCCCCAGCATTTT. Amino acids: CASRDRDNQPQHF.

This clone occurred once. This rearrangement joins TRBV7-6 to TRBJ2-7; 7 bases align to TRBD2. Trimming cost V 1 base and J 2 bases; bases outside gene matches: 5. The CDR3 has 15 residues. Per germline, CDR1 SGHVS and CDR2 FNYEAQ. CDR3 in DNA: TGTGCCAGCAGCTTAGGGGAGGGAAGGGCCTACGAGCAGTACTTC. Protein: CASSLGEGRAYEQYF. Full variable domain (outside the CDR3, taken from reference TRBV7-6 and TRBJ2-7): GAGVSQSPRYKVTKRGQDVALRCDPISGHVSLYWYRQALGQGPEFLTYFNYEAQQDKSGLPNDRFSAERPEGSISTLTIQRTEQRDSAMYRCASSLGEGRAYEQYFGPGTRLTVT.

The table lists this clone with a few counts. The chain joins TRBV7-2 to TRBJ2-1, with 16 bases lining up with TRBD2. V lost 4 bases and J lost 1; bases outside the gene matches: 4. CDR3 length: 18 residues. The germline V gene encodes CDR1 SGHTA and CDR2 FQGNSA. In nucleotides, the CDR3 is TGTGCCAGCAGCTCGGGACTAGCGGGGGGGAGATCCTACAATGAGCAGTTCTTC. Its translation: CASSSGLAGGRSYNEQFF. The full variable domain, in which reference TRBV7-2 and TRBJ2-1 provide the parts outside the CDR3, is GAGVSQSPSNKVTEKGKDVELRCDPISGHTALYWYRQSLGQGLEFLIYFQGNSAPDKSGLPSDRFSAERTGGSVSTLTIQRTQQEDSAVYLCASSSGLAGGRSYNEQFFGPGTRLTVL.